The 10 T cell receptor beta chains given below trace back to one sample, sequenced in a study of beta chain features in type 1 diabetes. All of the isolated RNA was reverse transcribed, so expressed TCRB transcripts were sequenced. Sequencing was performed with immunoSEQ multiplex PCR; in TCRdb, only in-frame clones are kept and a portion is missing. Of more than 110,000 clones in the sample, 6.5% to 8.5% were seen once. The sample comprised central memory CD4+ T cells from blood. Every receptor here comes from a woman aged 25 to 39 in good health.

This clone showed up just a few times. The chain employs TRBV5-6 and TRBJ2-3; tentatively, D is TRBD2 (5 bases). V was clipped by 1 base and J by 1 base, with 13 bases between them. The CDR3 has 16 amino acids. The germline CDR1 and CDR2 sequences are SGHDT and YYEEEE. CDR3 region: CASSLSDYGGTDTQYF. CDR3 coding DNA: TGTGCCAGCAGCTTGTCCGATTACGGGGGCACAGATACGCAGTATTTT.

The V call is TRBV6-5, the J call TRBJ1-1; D is unresolved. Between the trimmed V and J ends, which lost 4 bases and 1 base, there was a span of 10 bases. This CDR3 comprises 14 residues. The germline CDR1 and CDR2 sequences are MNHEY and SVGAGI. The CDR3 DNA is TGTGCCAGCAGTTCGCTACGGGGGAACACTGAAGCTTTCTTT. It yields the protein CASSSLRGNTEAFF.

This clone was found a few times. J is TRBJ2-5 and V is TRBV29-1, with D possibly matching TRBD2 (6 bases). The DNA end is more similar to TRBJ2-7, so the J call may be wrong. This CDR3 is 14 amino acids long. Germline assignment: CDR1 SQVTM and CDR2 ANQGSEA. In nucleotides, the CDR3 is TGCAGCGTTGCTAGTCGCGGGATGACCTACGAGCAGTACTTC. Translating it yields CSVASRGMTYEQYF.

The chain couples TRBV18 to TRBJ2-3, with TRBD2 matching over 11 bases. Trimming at V came to 1 base and at J to 2 bases, leaving 8 bases not matched to a gene. Germline assignment: CDR1 KGHSH and CDR2 LQKENI. The CDR3 has 18 amino acids. The CDR3 coding sequence is TGTGCCAGCTCACCACGTCTGAGACTAGCGGGGTCCACAGATACGCAGTATTTT. Its translation is CASSPRLRLAGSTDTQYF.

This clone was observed a few times. The genes are TRBV4-3 and TRBJ1-5; perhaps TRBD1 as D (6 bases). Trimming pared 4 bases from V and 6 bases from J, leaving 19 bases between. Germline lookup yields CDR1 LGHNA and CDR2 YSLEER. The CDR3 covers 16 residues. The CDR3 sequence is CASSLGLGAGGQPQHF. For the CDR3, the DNA is TGCGCCAGCAGCCTAGGATTGGGGGCGGGAGGTCAGCCCCAGCATTTT.

V gene TRBV7-3 combines with J gene TRBJ2-5; 7 bases match TRBD2. This CDR3 has 14 residues. Per the germline V gene, CDR1 is SGHTA and CDR2 is FQGTGA. The V segment lost 8 bases and the J segment 9 bases; nucleotides outside the gene matches: 15. In DNA form, the CDR3 reads TGTGCCAGCCAGGGAGGGCCCTCTTCTAGGGCCCAGTACTTC. Translation: CASQGGPSSRAQYF.

This sequence joins TRBV7-3 and TRBJ2-7; TRBD2 matches at 10 bases. After removal of 5 bases from V and 3 bases from J, the junction contained 7 bases not matched to a gene. This CDR3 spans 15 amino acids. Germline V CDR1 and CDR2: SGHTA, FQGTGA. As DNA, the CDR3 is TGTGCCAGCAGCCCGAGAGCTAGCGGGAGCTACGAGCAGTACTTC. This codes for CASSPRASGSYEQYF.

The chain employs TRBV2 and TRBJ1-2; unclear D gene. The germline V gene encodes CDR1 SNHLY and CDR2 FYNNEI. The CDR3 has 15 amino acids. V was clipped by 2 bases and J by 0 bases, with 10 bases between them. CDR3 in DNA: TGTGCCAGCAGTGAATTGAGGGTCGCTAACTATGGCTACACCTTC. The encoded protein is CASSELRVANYGYTF.

CDR3 coding DNA: TGTGCCAGCAGCTTAGAGTACAGATACTATGGCTACACCTTC. Its protein product is CASSLEYRYYGYTF. The rearrangement uses TRBV7-2 and TRBJ1-2; D gene ambiguous. The CDR3 runs 14 residues. Germline-derived CDR1 and CDR2 are SGHTA and FQGNSA. The V end was cut by 1 base, the J end by 3 bases, with 9 bases between. The variable domain in full, completed from reference TRBV7-2 and TRBJ1-2, reads GAGVSQSPSNKVTEKGKDVELRCDPISGHTALYWYRQSLGQGLEFLIYFQGNSAPDKSGLPSDRFSAERTGGSVSTLTIQRTQQEDSAVYLCASSLEYRYYGYTFGSGTRLTVV.

This clone was detected a few times. The gene calls are TRBV4-3 and TRBJ2-3; 7 bases fit TRBD2. This CDR3 spans 19 amino acids. In germline, CDR1 is LGHNA, CDR2 YSLEER. Germline trimming cut 0 bases from V and 2 bases from J; bases unmatched to any gene: 14. The CDR3 region has the DNA TGCGCCAGCAGCCAAGAGCGTGGGCGGGGCAGCGGGACCACAGATACGCAGTATTTT. Amino acid sequence: CASSQERGRGSGTTDTQYF.